A single sample gave rise to the 3 T cell receptor beta chains below, sequenced in a study of blood T cells in healthy people across ages. Primers used in a second PCR of roughly 6 to 12 cycles were a sample-barcoded 5' primer and a J-beta primer mix. TCRdb re-called the 5' RACE reads through MiXCR, storing one row per CDR3 protein. The sample records about 1.4 million distinct CDR3 sequences, 45% to 70% being singletons. The specimen sequenced was blood. The receptors come from a man aged 18 to 35 in good health.

The chain links TRBV20-1 to TRBJ2-3; 9 bases are a match to TRBD2. The V and J ends lost 0 bases and 0 bases, in that order; junction bases with no gene match: 7. Germline V CDR1 and CDR2: DFQATT, SNEGSKA (reference sequence). The CDR3 spans 17 residues. The CDR3 coding sequence is TGCAGTGCTAGAGATCCATGGACTAGCGCTAGCACAGATACGCAGTATTTT. This sequence encodes CSARDPWTSASTDTQYF.

The rearrangement uses TRBV4-1 and TRBJ2-7; 8 bases are shared with TRBD1. The V gene end was trimmed by 2 bases and the J gene end by 4 bases; junction bases not matched to a gene: 7. CDR1 and CDR2 from the germline V gene are MGHRA and YSYEKL. CDR3 size: 15 residues. The CDR3 reads CASSQPRQGRYEQYF. The CDR3 DNA reads TGCGCCAGCAGCCAACCCCGACAGGGGCGGTACGAGCAGTACTTC.

The J gene is TRBJ2-1, the V gene TRBV7-9; D unclear. Germline assignment: CDR1 SEHNR and CDR2 FQNEAQ (reference sequence). CDR3 length: 15 amino acids. Trimming removed 5 bases from V and 13 bases from J, with 24 bases in between. As DNA, the CDR3 is TGTGCCAGCAGCCCCCCGGCCCGGACCGGTCCGACCCAGTTCTTC. Amino acid sequence: CASSPPARTGPTQFF.